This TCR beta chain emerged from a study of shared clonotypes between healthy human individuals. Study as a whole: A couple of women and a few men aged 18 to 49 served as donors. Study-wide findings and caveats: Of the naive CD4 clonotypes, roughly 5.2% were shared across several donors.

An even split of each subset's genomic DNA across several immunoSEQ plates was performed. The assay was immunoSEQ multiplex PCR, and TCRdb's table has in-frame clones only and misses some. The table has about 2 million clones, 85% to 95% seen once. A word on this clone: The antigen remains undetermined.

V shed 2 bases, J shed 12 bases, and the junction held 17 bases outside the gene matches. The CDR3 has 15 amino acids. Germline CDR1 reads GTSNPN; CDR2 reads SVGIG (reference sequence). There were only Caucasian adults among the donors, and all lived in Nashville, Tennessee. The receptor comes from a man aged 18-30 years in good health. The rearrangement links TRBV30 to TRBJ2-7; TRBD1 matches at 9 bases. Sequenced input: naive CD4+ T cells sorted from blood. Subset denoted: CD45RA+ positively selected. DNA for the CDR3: TGTGCCTGGAGTCCCCTCCTCCGGGACAGGGAGGCCCGGTACTTC. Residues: CAWSPLLRDREARYF. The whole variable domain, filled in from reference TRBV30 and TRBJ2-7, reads SQTIHQWPATLVQPVGSPLSLECTVEGTSNPNLYWYRQAAGRGLQLLFYSVGIGQISSEVPQNLSASRPQDRQFILSSKKLLLSDSGFYLCAWSPLLRDREARYFGPGTRLTVT.